This T cell receptor (beta chain) was sequenced in a study of CD4 T cells in relation to SARS-CoV-2 and coronaviruses. Study-level background: ViraFEST: roughly ten-day antigen culture of PBMCs, then TCR beta CDR3 sequencing. Controls used an HIV-1 Nef peptide pool or no peptide. Study-wide findings and caveats: No crossreactivity against non-spike viral proteins was tested here. Pre-pandemic and post-infection samples never came from the same donor.

This clone is a singleton in its sample. Its antigen is unidentified. Produced via immunoSEQ multiplex PCR; TCRdb's table is partial and in-frame only. This table holds about 31,000 clones, less than 80% found once. Unexposed donor CD4+ T cells date from about 2010-2019, before the COVID-19 pandemic. After about 10 days of culture, CD4+ T cells were isolated. The sample consisted of CD4+ T cells from PBMCs, cultured in vitro. The sequence was collected from a human donor in good health.

The CDR3 DNA reads TGTGCCAGCAGCTTACTCCGGACTAGCGCGAGCTCTGGGGCCAACGTCCTGACTTTC. Translation gives CASSLLRTSASSGANVLTF. This chain uses TRBV7-9 with TRBJ2-6; 9 nucleotides line up with TRBD2. CDR1 SEHNR and CDR2 FQNEAQ come from the germline V gene (reference sequence). The CDR3 covers 19 residues. Trimming took 2 bases from V and 0 from J; bases not matched to a gene: 8.